The 14 T cell receptor beta chains listed next were all sequenced from one sample in a study of cytomegalovirus exposure and HLA in healthy donors listed by TCRdb under 2017. The library was built by means of the immunoSEQ multiplex PCR assay. For the multiplex PCR, a mixture combining 60 forward primers for TCR Vbeta segments and 13 reverse primers for TCR Jbeta segments was used. In TCRdb, the immuneACCESS table is reduced to in-frame sequences with V and J assigned. These tables do not hold every clone; where another copy was compared, an unresolved V gene accounts for under half, and the others remain unexplained. For this sample, the table gives about 96,000 clones. The ten largest clones capture 3% to 4% of the sample. The sample consisted of PBMCs. These receptors originate from a woman aged 25 to 45 in good health and CMV-seronegative.

The rearrangement links TRBV6-5 to TRBJ1-6; TRBD1 matches 7 bases. CDR1 and CDR2 from the germline V gene are MNHEY and SVGAGI. The CDR3 consists of 14 residues. V gave up 7 bases and J gave up 4 bases; unmatched junction bases: 4. CDR3 in DNA: TGTGCCAGCACGACAGGGAGTTATAATTCACCCCTCCACTTT. Its translation: CASTTGSYNSPLHF.

This rearrangement joins TRBV5-4 to TRBJ1-1; D unresolved. Germline V lookup: CDR1 SGHNT, CDR2 YYREEE (reference sequence). V was trimmed by 1 base and J by 6 bases, leaving 10 bases between them. This CDR3 spans 13 amino acids. DNA for the CDR3: TGTGCCAGCAGCTTGTCGTCCCCTCCTGAAGCTTTCTTT. This codes for CASSLSSPPEAFF.

A note on this clone: The germline gene is not matched at one end of the junction; a read error may be the cause. Other DNA sequences in the same sample also yield this CDR3. V is TRBV7-7 and J is TRBJ2-7, with 8 bases fitting TRBD1. The CDR3 extends over 16 amino acids. CDR1 is SSHAT and CDR2 is FNYEAQ in the germline V gene (reference sequence). CDR3: CASSSEGTGPIYEQYF. In nucleotides, the CDR3 is TGTGCTAGCAGCTCGGAAGGGACAGGACCTATCTACGAGCAGTACTTC.

The chain recombines TRBV14 with TRBJ2-5, with 9 positions matching TRBD1. Losses at the gene ends were 1 base for V and 4 bases for J; bases not matched to a gene: 4. Germline lookup yields CDR1 SGHDN and CDR2 FVKESK. The CDR3 totals 15 residues. CDR3 coding DNA: TGTGCCAGCAGCCAAGGACAGGGGGTAGGAGAGACCCAGTACTTC. The encoded protein is CASSQGQGVGETQYF.

The J gene is TRBJ1-1, the V gene TRBV29-1, with a weak D call TRBD1 (5 bases). This CDR3 has 13 amino acids. Looked up from germline, CDR1 is SQVTM and CDR2 is ANQGSEA. The V gene lost 7 bases and the J gene lost 2 bases, with 14 bases spanning the gap. This CDR3 reads CSAVGGENTEAFF. The DNA of the CDR3 is TGCAGCGCCGTGGGGGGGGAAAACACTGAAGCTTTCTTT.

The chain recombines TRBV28 with TRBJ2-7; TRBD2 agrees at 13 bases. V was clipped by 5 bases and J by 3 bases; unmatched bases: 7. This CDR3 contains 16 residues. Germline values: CDR1 MDHEN, CDR2 SYDVKM. The CDR3: CASSTTSGGTFYEQYF. CDR3 in DNA: TGTGCCAGCAGTACGACTAGCGGGGGGACATTCTACGAGCAGTACTTC.

The chain combines TRBV29-1 with TRBJ1-2, with D possibly being TRBD1 (6 bases). The germline CDR1 and CDR2 sequences are SQVTM and ANQGSEA. The ends were cut back, 6 bases at V and 2 bases at J, with 13 bases in the middle. This CDR3 comprises 13 residues. The CDR3 DNA follows: TGCAGCGTCGGGGACAAGGGAAACTATGGCTACACCTTC. Its translation is CSVGDKGNYGYTF. Combining the CDR3 with reference TRBV29-1 and TRBJ1-2 gives the whole variable domain SAVISQKPSRDICQRGTSLTIQCQVDSQVTMMFWYRQQPGQSLTLIATANQGSEATYESGFVIDKFPISRPNLTFSTLTVSNMSPEDSSIYLCSVGDKGNYGYTFGSGTRLTVV.

The chain joins TRBV29-1 to TRBJ1-1, with no clear D. V lost 4 bases, J lost 4 bases, and 13 bases lay in between. This CDR3 is 13 amino acids long. Germline CDR1 and CDR2: SQVTM and ANQGSEA. CDR3 in DNA: TGCAGCGTTGCGTTCGGGGTTACCACTGAAGCTTTCTTT. Translating it yields CSVAFGVTTEAFF.

The chain joins TRBV28 to TRBJ1-1, with D possibly being TRBD1 (6 bases). V lost 3 bases to trimming and J lost 9 bases, with 14 bases between them. This CDR3 contains 13 residues. Looked up from germline, CDR1 is MDHEN and CDR2 is SYDVKM. The CDR3, as DNA: TGTGCCAGCAGTTTTAGTATCACAGGGCAAGCTTTCTTT. Translation: CASSFSITGQAFF.

The CDR3 spells CASSLPGLTNEKLFF. The CDR3 DNA reads as TGTGCCAGCAGTCTTCCTGGGCTCACTAATGAAAAACTGTTTTTT. The V gene is TRBV6-1, the J gene TRBJ1-4, with D hard to call. The CDR3 sequence is 15 residues long. Looked up from germline, CDR1 is MNHNS and CDR2 is SASEGT. Between the trimmed V and J ends, which lost 5 bases and 2 bases, there was a span of 12 bases.

The chain has TRBV7-3 and TRBJ2-1; no firm D call. Germline values: CDR1 SGHTA, CDR2 FQGTGA. V lost 8 bases and J 0 bases, leaving 14 bases between the germline ends. The CDR3 consists of 15 residues. The CDR3 spells CASGEGPSSYNEQFF. DNA of the CDR3: TGTGCCAGCGGAGAAGGTCCTAGCTCCTACAATGAGCAGTTCTTC.

The rearrangement joins TRBV11-2 to TRBJ1-2; a possible D gene is TRBD1 (6 bases). This CDR3 contains 16 residues. Trimming removed 5 bases at V and 7 bases at J, with 23 bases between. Germline V gene data show CDR1 as SGHAT and CDR2 as FQNNGV. For the CDR3, the DNA is TGTGCCAGCAGCCCTACGGTGGACAGTGGCTTGGGTGGCTACACCTTC. Translating gives CASSPTVDSGLGGYTF.

The chain carries TRBV14 and TRBJ2-4; D call uncertain. V was cut by 3 bases and J by 0 bases, with 6 bases left in between. The CDR3 is made up of 14 amino acids. Germline CDR1 SGHDN, CDR2 FVKESK. The CDR3 DNA follows: TGTGCCAGCAGCCATGGAGTAGCCAAAAACATTCAGTACTTC. Protein product: CASSHGVAKNIQYF.

Written as DNA, the CDR3 is TGTGCCAGCAGTAGGGGGGGTTCCTACGAGCAGTACTTC. It is translated as CASSRGGSYEQYF. This chain joins TRBV7-9 and TRBJ2-5; D might be TRBD2 (7 bases). The J call could be wrong; TRBJ2-7 is a better fit for the DNA end. Germline V gene data show CDR1 as SEHNR and CDR2 as FQNEAQ (reference sequence). The CDR3 totals 13 residues.